This T cell receptor (beta chain) originates from a study of response to subunit inactivated influenza vaccine. Broader study findings: Authors suggested that a seasonal influenza vaccination recruits few new T cells each time.

There are a few counts of this clonotype. Its antigen is as yet unknown. Via MiXCR, TCRdb re-called the RT-PCR reads, giving one row per CDR3 protein. This sample has about 780,000 distinct CDR3 sequences, with roughly 18% found just once. The germline V gene encodes CDR1 DFQATT and CDR2 SNEGSKA (reference sequence). The CDR3 contains 10 residues. The V gene lost 6 bases and the J gene lost 6 bases, with 9 bases spanning the gap. V usage is TRBV20-1 and J usage is TRBJ2-7; D is unclear. This sample comprised PBMCs from blood, obtained more than 4 days after vaccination. This receptor was identified in a man aged 50-59 years who received an inactivated influenza vaccine. CDR3 coding DNA: TGCAGTGCAAAACAAGCCGAGCAGTACTTC. As protein: CSAKQAEQYF.